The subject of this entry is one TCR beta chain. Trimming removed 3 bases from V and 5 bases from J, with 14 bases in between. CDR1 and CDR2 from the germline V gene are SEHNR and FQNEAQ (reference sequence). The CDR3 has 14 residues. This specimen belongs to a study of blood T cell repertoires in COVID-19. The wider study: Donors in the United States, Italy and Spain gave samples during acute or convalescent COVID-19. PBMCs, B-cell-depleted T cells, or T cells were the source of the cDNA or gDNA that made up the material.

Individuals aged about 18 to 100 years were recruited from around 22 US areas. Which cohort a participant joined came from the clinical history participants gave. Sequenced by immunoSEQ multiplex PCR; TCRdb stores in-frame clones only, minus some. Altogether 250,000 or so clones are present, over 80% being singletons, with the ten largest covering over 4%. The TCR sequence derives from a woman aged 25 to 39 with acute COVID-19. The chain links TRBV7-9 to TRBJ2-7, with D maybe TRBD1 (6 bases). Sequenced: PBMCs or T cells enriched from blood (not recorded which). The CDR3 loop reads CASSFHVGGNEQYF. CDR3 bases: TGTGCCAGCAGCTTCCACGTAGGGGGAAACGAGCAGTACTTC. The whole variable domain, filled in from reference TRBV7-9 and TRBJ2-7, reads DTGVSQNPRHKITKRGQNVTFRCDPISEHNRLYWYRQTLGQGPEFLTYFQNEAQLEKSRLLSDRFSAERPKGSFSTLEIQRTEQGDSAMYLCASSFHVGGNEQYFGPGTRLTVT.